Following are 11 T cell receptor beta chains from one sample sequenced in a study of blood T cell repertoires in COVID-19. Libraries were prepared by immunoSEQ multiplex PCR; TCRdb keeps only in-frame clonotypes and omits some of them. The top ten clones hold over 4% of a sample with 400,000 to 550,000 clones, about 89% of them seen once. The material sequenced was peripheral blood. The receptors here all came from a woman aged 30 to 39 with acute or convalescent COVID-19.

The rearrangement uses TRBV5-4 and TRBJ1-2; 8 bases line up with TRBD1. Germline V CDR1 and CDR2: SGHNT, YYREEE (reference sequence). V lost 6 bases, J lost 8 bases, and 15 bases stayed unmatched. The CDR3 loop spans 15 amino acids. The CDR3 spells CASTNWGRGLPGYTF. The CDR3 DNA reads TGTGCCAGCACCAACTGGGGCAGGGGGCTCCCGGGCTACACCTTC. Full variable domain (outside the CDR3, taken from reference TRBV5-4 and TRBJ1-2): ETGVTQSPTHLIKTRGQQVTLRCSSQSGHNTVSWYQQALGQGPQFIFQYYREEENGRGNFPPRFSGLQFPNYSSELNVNALELDDSALYLCASTNWGRGLPGYTFGSGTRLTVV.

The chain joins TRBV2 to TRBJ2-1, with 11 bases aligning to TRBD2. V shed 4 bases, J shed 9 bases, and the junction held 11 bases outside the gene matches. The CDR3 contains 16 residues. Germline V CDR1 and CDR2: SNHLY, FYNNEI. The CDR3 DNA follows: TGTGCCAGCAGTGGAGGGAATCTAGCGGGGGGCGGTGAGCAGTTCTTC. Amino acids: CASSGGNLAGGGEQFF.

The rearrangement uses TRBV12-5 and TRBJ1-1; D possibly corresponds to TRBD1 (5 bases). The CDR3 extends over 15 amino acids. V was trimmed by 5 bases and J by 1 base, leaving 14 bases between them. Germline V gives CDR1 LGHNT, CDR2 FRNRAP. CDR3 protein: CASGNVQGSNTEAFF. The CDR3 DNA is TGTGCTAGTGGTAACGTTCAGGGATCGAACACTGAAGCTTTCTTT.

This clone was found many times. The chain has TRBV2 and TRBJ2-2, with TRBD2 matching 8 bases. This CDR3 has 16 residues. The trim removed 2 bases at V and 7 bases at J, leaving 9 bases unmatched. Germline assignment: CDR1 SNHLY and CDR2 FYNNEI. CDR3 residues: CASSESGGALGGELFF. The CDR3 nucleotides are TGTGCCAGCAGTGAATCCGGGGGGGCGCTTGGCGGGGAGCTGTTTTTT.

The chain combines TRBV12-3 or TRBV12-4 with TRBJ2-2; D is perhaps TRBD2 (6 bases). This CDR3 spans 13 amino acids. V was shortened by 7 bases and J by 7 bases, with 13 bases between the two germline ends. The CDR3, as DNA: TGTGCCAGCACCCCCGCGGGGATCGGGGAGCTGTTTTTT. This translates into CASTPAGIGELFF.

The V call is TRBV7-3, the J call TRBJ2-1; D is unclear. Germline assignment: CDR1 SGHTA and CDR2 FQGTGA. The CDR3 consists of 16 residues. V lost 0 bases, J lost 7 bases, and 16 bases lay in between. CDR3 sequence (DNA): TGTGCCAGCAGCTTAACCCCTTTGAACCCTAGAAATGAGCAGTTCTTC. Residues: CASSLTPLNPRNEQFF.

The V and J genes are TRBV2 and TRBJ2-1; 7 bases are a match to TRBD2. The CDR3 runs to 16 residues. Germline CDR1 is SNHLY and CDR2 is FYNNEI. V lost 4 bases to trimming and J lost 3 bases; unmatched junction nucleotides: 9. DNA of the CDR3: TGTGCCAGCAGTGGGTCTAGCGGTGGGGACTACAATGAGCAGTTCTTC. Translated, it gives CASSGSSGGDYNEQFF.

The chain joins TRBV24-1 to TRBJ2-7; no definite D call. Germline CDR1 reads KGHDR; CDR2 reads SFDVKD. This CDR3 spans 11 amino acids. V lost 4 bases to trimming and J lost 3 bases, with 3 bases between them. The CDR3 DNA is TGTGCCACCAGTGACAACTACGAGCAGTACTTC. Translated, it gives CATSDNYEQYF.

CDR3 protein: CASSQDRRTNYGYTF. CDR3 coding DNA: TGTGCCAGCAGCCAAGATAGGAGGACGAACTATGGCTACACCTTC. This chain connects TRBV3-1 (or the pseudogene TRBV3-2) to TRBJ1-2, with D unclear. Trimming stripped 0 bases from V and 2 bases from J, with 10 bases between. The CDR3 totals 15 residues. Germline CDR1 and CDR2: LGHDT and YNNKEL (reference sequence).

CDR3 sequence reads: CASSAGGGEKLFF. The CDR3 DNA reads as TGTGCCAGCAGCGCAGGGGGCGGAGAAAAACTGTTTTTT. The rearrangement links TRBV6-5 to TRBJ1-4, with 8 nucleotides matching TRBD1. The CDR3 totals 13 residues. J gave up 8 bases and V 6 bases, and 5 bases lay outside the gene matches. Germline V lookup: CDR1 MNHEY, CDR2 SVGAGI.

This chain links TRBV7-3 with TRBJ2-1, with D perhaps matching TRBD1 (6 bases). V lost 6 bases, J lost 6 bases, and 15 bases lay in between. Germline V gene sequence: CDR1 SGHTA, CDR2 FQGTGA. The CDR3 totals 14 residues. The CDR3 region is CASSKVGGRNEQFF. In DNA form, the CDR3 reads TGTGCCAGCAGTAAAGTAGGGGGTCGCAATGAGCAGTTCTTC.